One and the same sample provided the 20 T cell receptor beta chains below, sequenced in a study of STAT5B mutations in CD4+ large granular lymphocyte leukemia. Here immunoSEQ multiplex PCR was the method, and the copy in TCRdb shows in-frame clones only, minus some. The sample lists about 38,000 clones; 75% to 85% were seen once. Source material: CD4+ T cells from blood buffy coats. The receptors derive from a human donor in good health.

There are a few counts of this clone. V gene TRBV6-5 combines with J gene TRBJ1-6; no firm D call. There are 12 residues in the CDR3. V was trimmed by 8 bases and J by 7 bases, leaving 9 bases between them. Germline assignment: CDR1 MNHEY and CDR2 SVGAGI. CDR3 nucleotide sequence: TGTGCCAGCTGGGGTTGGAATTCACCCCTCCACTTT. Translating it yields CASWGWNSPLHF.

The gene calls are TRBV18 and TRBJ1-3, with unresolved D. CDR3 size: 16 residues. Germline V gene lookup returns CDR1 KGHSH and CDR2 LQKENI. Trimming took 2 bases from V and 0 from J, leaving 11 bases between them. Here the CDR3 DNA reads TGTGCCAGCTCACCAGCGGTCGGGGACTCTGGAAACACCATATATTTT. It yields the protein CASSPAVGDSGNTIYF. Drawing the rest from reference TRBV18 and TRBJ1-3, the complete variable domain is NAGVMQNPRHLVRRRGQEARLRCSPMKGHSHVYWYRQLPEEGLKFMVYLQKENIIDESGMPKERFSAEFPKEGPSILRIQQVVRGDSAAYFCASSPAVGDSGNTIYFGEGSWLTVV.

The chain joins TRBV9 to TRBJ1-3, with 10 bases identical to TRBD1. The CDR3 covers 18 residues. The J segment lost 0 bases and the V segment lost 0 bases, leaving 6 bases of the junction unmatched. Germline CDR1 SGDLS, CDR2 YYNGEE. The CDR3: CASSVVGGQGFSGNTIYF. Here the CDR3 DNA reads TGTGCCAGCAGCGTAGTGGGGGGACAGGGGTTCTCTGGAAACACCATATATTTT.

This sequence joins TRBV7-2 and TRBJ2-7; 8 bases fit TRBD1. The germline V gene has CDR1 SGHTA and CDR2 FQGNSA. With 4 bases clipped from V and 6 bases from J, the junction kept 11 bases outside the gene matches. This CDR3 is built from 15 residues. CDR3 bases: TGTGCCAGCAGCTCCTCGACAGGGGTGAGGAGCGAGCAGTACTTC. It yields the protein CASSSSTGVRSEQYF.

This chain links TRBV7-2 with TRBJ1-2, with 9 bases identical to TRBD1. Germline V gives CDR1 SGHTA, CDR2 FQGNSA. The CDR3 spans 15 residues. J lost 5 bases, V lost 4 bases, and 8 bases had no gene match. CDR3: CASSSQTTGGYGYTF. DNA for the CDR3: TGTGCCAGCAGCTCACAAACGACAGGGGGTTATGGCTACACCTTC.

The V call is TRBV6-5, the J call TRBJ2-7; TRBD2 might be the D (5 bases). V lost 0 bases and J lost 4, with 10 bases in between. Germline lookup yields CDR1 MNHEY and CDR2 SVGAGI. This CDR3 spans 14 amino acids. CDR3 loop: CASSYSPGRYEQYF. CDR3 coding DNA: TGTGCCAGCAGTTACTCGCCGGGGAGATACGAGCAGTACTTC.

J is TRBJ2-7 and V is TRBV21-1; whether TRBD1, the table's D call, matches the DNA was not checked. TRBV21-1 has pseudogene status. This CDR3 has 15 amino acids. The DNA for the CDR3 is TGTGCCAGCACACCACTCGGACAGGGTTCCTACGAGCAGTACTTC. Amino acid sequence: CASTPLGQGSYEQYF.

The V and J genes are TRBV2 and TRBJ1-3, with TRBD1 as a possible D gene (5 bases). Germline CDR1 and CDR2: SNHLY and FYNNEI. V was clipped by 3 bases and J by 2 bases, with 14 bases between them. The CDR3 consists of 16 residues. CDR3 nucleotide sequence: TGTGCCAGCAGTGAGGGGCCTCTAGAGACTGGAAACACCATATATTTT. Translating gives CASSEGPLETGNTIYF.

The table lists this clone with a few counts. The genes are TRBV4-1 and TRBJ2-7; D might be TRBD2 (7 bases). Germline V gives CDR1 MGHRA, CDR2 YSYEKL. The V and J ends lost 0 bases and 7 bases respectively, with 16 bases between them. The CDR3 runs 15 residues. The CDR3 region is CASSQDLRGAEEQYF. The CDR3 DNA reads as TGCGCCAGCAGCCAAGATCTTCGGGGGGCAGAAGAGCAGTACTTC.

This chain joins TRBV9 and TRBJ2-3; 7 bases fit TRBD2. This CDR3 has 12 residues. The ends lost 2 bases at V and 7 bases at J; junction bases unmatched: 1. Per germline, CDR1 SGDLS and CDR2 YYNGEE. The CDR3 sequence: CASSVGGNTQYF. The CDR3 DNA reads TGTGCCAGCAGCGTGGGGGGGAATACGCAGTATTTT. Full variable domain (remainder filled in from reference TRBV9 and TRBJ2-3): DSGVTQTPKHLITATGQRVTLRCSPRSGDLSVYWYQQSLDQGLQFLIQYYNGEERAKGNILERFSAQQFPDLHSELNLSSLELGDSALYFCASSVGGNTQYFGPGTRLTVL.

This sequence joins TRBV2 and TRBJ1-6; TRBD1 aligns across 9 bases. CDR3 length equals 19 residues. The V gene end was trimmed by 7 bases and the J gene end by 2 bases; junction bases not matched to a gene: 15. CDR1 is SNHLY, CDR2 FYNNEI, per germline. This chain's CDR3 is CASTRHGTGRGAYNSPLHF. DNA for the CDR3: TGTGCCAGCACCCGACATGGGACAGGGAGAGGCGCCTATAATTCACCCCTCCACTTT. Supplemented by reference TRBV2 and TRBJ1-6, the full variable domain reads EPEVTQTPSHQVTQMGQEVILRCVPISNHLYFYWYRQILGQKVEFLVSFYNNEISEKSEIFDDQFSVERPDGSNFTLKIRSTKLEDSAMYFCASTRHGTGRGAYNSPLHFGNGTRLTVT.

This chain connects TRBV4-1 to TRBJ1-2; D call uncertain. The germline V and J ends were trimmed by 0 bases and 3 bases, with 14 bases remaining between them. CDR3 length: 16 residues. CDR1 MGHRA and CDR2 YSYEKL come from the germline V gene. Here the CDR3 reads CASSQDSLGRDYGYTF. The CDR3 coding sequence is TGCGCCAGCAGCCAAGATTCCTTAGGGCGGGACTATGGCTACACCTTC.

The sample holds a few counts of this clone. The chain has TRBV12-2 and TRBJ1-1; the listed D gene, TRBD1, was not tested against the DNA. TRBV12-2 constitutes a pseudogene. The CDR3 totals 16 residues. The CDR3 reads CASRPPKTGLLAEAFF. CDR3 DNA sequence: TGTGCAAGTCGCCCACCAAAGACAGGGCTCTTGGCTGAAGCTTTCTTT.

This clone was found a few times. The chain has TRBV19 and TRBJ1-1, with a weak D call TRBD1 (5 bases). The germline V gene encodes CDR1 LNHDA and CDR2 SQIVND (reference sequence). Trimming shortened V by 8 bases and J by 4 bases, and 14 bases separated the two germline ends. The CDR3 covers 13 residues. CDR3 bases: TGTGCCAGTGTCCCCCCCAGGGCCACTGAAGCTTTCTTT. This translates into CASVPPRATEAFF.

The gene calls are TRBV5-8 and TRBJ2-5; tentatively, D is TRBD2 (6 bases). CDR1 SGHTS and CDR2 YDEGEE come from the germline V gene. The V and J ends lost 4 bases and 5 bases respectively, with 18 bases between them. This CDR3 contains 15 residues. The CDR3 nucleotides are TGTGCCAGCAGCACCCTACCTGGGGGGACGGAGACCCAGTACTTC. It specifies CASSTLPGGTETQYF.

This clone was detected only a few times. The rearrangement joins TRBV9 to TRBJ2-2, with D unresolved. The V end lost 4 bases, the J end lost 0 bases, and 4 bases lay between the germline ends. This CDR3 has 13 amino acids. Germline values: CDR1 SGDLS, CDR2 YYNGEE. CDR3 coding DNA: TGTGCCAGCAGCACCTCGAACACCGGGGAGCTGTTTTTT. This encodes CASSTSNTGELFF.

The chain carries TRBV7-2 and TRBJ2-4, with D perhaps matching TRBD2 (5 bases). Deletions cut 3 bases from V and 6 bases from J, with 12 bases between. This CDR3 spans 14 amino acids. CDR1 and CDR2 from the germline V gene are SGHTA and FQGNSA. CDR3 nucleotides: TGTGCCAGCAGCTTGGACCACAGCGGAAACATTCAGTACTTC. It translates to CASSLDHSGNIQYF.

The J gene is TRBJ1-2, the V gene TRBV10-3, with TRBD1 identical over 8 bases. The J segment lost 5 bases and the V segment lost 6 bases, leaving 8 bases of the junction unmatched. Germline CDR1 reads ENHRY; CDR2 reads SYGVKD. The CDR3 sequence is 14 residues long. This chain's CDR3 is CAISLGQGLYGYTF. The CDR3 DNA sequence: TGTGCCATCAGCCTTGGACAGGGCCTTTATGGCTACACCTTC.

The rearrangement uses TRBV30 and TRBJ2-3; TRBD2 agrees at 7 bases. Trimming took 2 bases from V and 2 from J; bases not matched to a gene: 10. CDR1 is GTSNPN and CDR2 is SVGIG in the germline V gene (reference sequence). The CDR3 is 16 residues long. The CDR3 region has the DNA TGTGCCTGGAGTCCCGAGACTAGCCGCACCACAGATACGCAGTATTTT. It specifies CAWSPETSRTTDTQYF.

Only one count was recorded for this clone. V is TRBV5-1 and J is TRBJ2-3; D gene uncertain. V lost 4 bases to trimming and J lost 0 bases, with 15 bases between them. Germline loops: CDR1 SGHRS, CDR2 YFSETQ. This CDR3 region has 16 residues. Here the CDR3 DNA reads TGCGCCAGCAGCCCAGACCAACCCCTTAGCACAGATACGCAGTATTTT. It translates to CASSPDQPLSTDTQYF.